The clone carrying this TCR beta chain was found many times. Its antigen is still unknown. The CDR3 has 14 amino acids. In germline, CDR1 is DFQATT, CDR2 SNEGSKA (reference sequence). V was cut by 6 bases and J by 4 bases, with 17 bases left in between. This entry is derived from a study of neurological immune-mediated disorders. General study findings and limits: The most TCR clonal expansion was seen in HTLV-1-associated myelopathy, and the least was seen in multiple sclerosis, which fell below healthy controls. Expanded clones shared no identical CDR3 amino acid sequences across subjects, which suggested private TCR-beta repertoires in all groups.

For the sorted libraries, around 1 million CD4+ or CD8+ T cells were used. The making of cDNA relied on 5'RACE with 10-nucleotide random UMIs. TCRdb passed the 5' RACE reads through MiXCR, listing each CDR3 protein once. The data contain roughly 3,900 distinct CDR3 sequences, less than 35% of them singletons. The genes are TRBV20-1 and TRBJ2-3; no reliable D call. The receptor was derived from a man aged 50-59 years with HTLV-1-associated myelopathy (HAM/TSP). Specimen: CD8+ T cells from blood. This CDR3 is CSAPAKGYADTQYF. In DNA form, the CDR3 reads TGCAGTGCCCCGGCTAAGGGCTACGCAGATACGCAGTATTTT.